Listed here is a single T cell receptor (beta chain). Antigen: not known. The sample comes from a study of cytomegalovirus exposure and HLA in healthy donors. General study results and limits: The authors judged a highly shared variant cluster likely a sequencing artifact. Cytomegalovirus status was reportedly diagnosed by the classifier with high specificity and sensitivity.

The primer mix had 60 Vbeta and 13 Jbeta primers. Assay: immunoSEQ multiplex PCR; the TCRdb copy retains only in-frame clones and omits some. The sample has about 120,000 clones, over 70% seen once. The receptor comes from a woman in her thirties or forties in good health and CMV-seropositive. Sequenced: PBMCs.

The CDR3 is CASSASGGEGNEQFF. CDR3 nucleotides: TGTGCCAGCAGTGCTAGCGGGGGGGAAGGGAATGAGCAGTTCTTC. The rearrangement uses TRBV6-4 and TRBJ2-1; 12 bases agree with TRBD2. Trimming removed 4 bases from V and 7 bases from J; junction bases left unmatched: 5. Looked up from germline, CDR1 is MRHNA and CDR2 is SNTAGT. The CDR3 is 15 residues long.